This T cell receptor (beta chain) is from a study of T cells in Graves' hyperthyroidism and ophthalmopathy (dated by TCRdb to between 2018 and 2021). Study-level background: Peripheral blood samples were taken at initial diagnosis, before any treatment was given. A discovery cohort of approximately 97 patients, approximately 45 with Graves' ophthalmopathy and about 60 with stable Graves' hyperthyroidism, was used to find distinguishing TCR V-J signatures. Whether ophthalmopathy could be predicted prospectively was tested in an independent validation cohort made up of 18 to 20 hyperthyroidism patients plus 17 patients who later progressed to ophthalmopathy. For training and testing, the 100 or so patients in the discovery cohort were randomly divided in a 7:3 ratio. Thyroid tissue and blood T-cell repertoires from several Graves' hyperthyroidism patients were also compared in the study. After sampling, hyperthyroidism patients received methimazole starting at 30 mg daily, and ophthalmopathy patients received high-dose intravenous methylprednisolone. The paper reports TCR Vbeta CDR3 sequencing of some 140 peripheral blood samples: 43 ophthalmopathy, under 80 hyperthyroidism and about 17 progressor patients. What the work shows at the level of the full study, not this receptor alone: Most expanded thyroid clonotypes (frequency above 0.001) were also detected in blood, suggesting blood repertoires may reflect thyroid immune responses. In validation, progression to ophthalmopathy was predicted by the model with roughly 71% sensitivity and approximately 78% specificity, a median of approximately 6.5 months before onset. A model built on a 13 V-J signature distinguished ophthalmopathy from stable hyperthyroidism, reaching roughly 88% sensitivity and about 81% specificity in cross-validation and 80%/75% in testing. Sample size was not statistically predetermined, and investigators were not blinded to group allocation.

At the junction V is shortened by 3 bases and J by 5 bases; bases outside the gene matches: 8. The germline V gene encodes CDR1 MGHDK and CDR2 SYGVNS. The CDR3 runs 15 residues from the cysteine to the phenylalanine. The entry retains the CDR3 DNA only, 45 bases that are in frame from base 1. TCR beta CDR3 regions were amplified from RNA transcripts. A first-round RT-PCR of the TCR CDR3 used the HTBI primer set with the Qiagen OneStep RT-PCR kit. The libraries were constructed in a second round of multiplex PCR and then size-selected and purified. Paired-end sequencing of the libraries was performed with 100 bp reads on an Illumina HiSeq2000. Processing in the source paper ran as follows. Raw data were processed with SOAPnuke, discarding reads with adapters, uncalled bases, mean Phred below 15, or no exact constant-primer or identifier match. High-quality paired reads were merged using COPE v1.2.5, and each unique nucleotide sequence was defined as a clonotype. Clonotypes were aligned to IMGT TRBV, TRBD and TRBJ reference segments using MiTCR v1.1. The analysis included only V-J combinations with a frequency above 0.0001, which together covered over 98% of the repertoires. A TCS score was defined as the ratio between F50 (clonal expansion) and ExV (chaos), using BLOSUM62-based TCRdist between CDR3 peptides within each V-J. Welch's t-statistics and random forest reduced approximately 520 V-J features to 13, which were used in a naive Bayes classifier (R e1071). TCRdb reanalyzed the raw reads on its own, using fastp at Q25 for trimming and MiXCR for clone calling, and kept in-frame beta chains. Each CDR3 protein gets just one entry, which takes the most common genes and DNA from the rows behind it. The V and J calls here are based on TCRdb, not the publication. The sample profile shows roughly 530,000 distinct CDR3 sequences; about 15% of them were found once. Of the sample, 15% to 20% is held by the ten largest clones.

This clonotype came up a few times. Its antigen has not been determined. The record has no base qualities; no much larger clone is one base away. Moderately to severely active disease, a Clinical Activity Score of at least 3, a NOSPECS grade of at least 4, and a duration under 3 months were present in ophthalmopathy patients. Patients with uncontrolled infections, other autoimmune diseases, pregnancy or lactation were excluded. Diagnoses were based on clinical symptoms, serum thyroxine and TRAb, thyroid ultrasound and orbital computed tomography. PBMCs were isolated from 7.5 to 10 ml of fresh peripheral blood by Ficoll-Paque density gradient centrifugation. Total RNA was extracted using Trizol reagent, and RNA quality was assessed on an Agilent 2100 Bioanalyzer.

The chain was built from TRBV25-1 and TRBJ2-7, with 9 middle bases fitting TRBD1. Material: blood. The TCR was taken from a young woman with Graves' ophthalmopathy. CDR3 reads: CASSDTGTGIHEQYF. The nucleotides read TGTGCCAGCAGTGACACCGGGACAGGGATCCACGAGCAGTACTTC.